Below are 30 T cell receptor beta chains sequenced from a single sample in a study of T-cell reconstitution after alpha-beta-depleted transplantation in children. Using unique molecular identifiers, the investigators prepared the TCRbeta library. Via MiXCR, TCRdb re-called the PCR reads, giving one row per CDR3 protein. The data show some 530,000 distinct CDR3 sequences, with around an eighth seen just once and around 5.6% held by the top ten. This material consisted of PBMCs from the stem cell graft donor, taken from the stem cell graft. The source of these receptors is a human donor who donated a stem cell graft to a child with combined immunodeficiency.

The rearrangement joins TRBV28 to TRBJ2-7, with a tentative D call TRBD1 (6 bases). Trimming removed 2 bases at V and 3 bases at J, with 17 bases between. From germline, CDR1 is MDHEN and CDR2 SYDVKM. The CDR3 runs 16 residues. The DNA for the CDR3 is TGTGCCAGCAGTTTAACTCGGTCAGGGGAAGGCTACGAGCAGTACTTC. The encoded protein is CASSLTRSGEGYEQYF.

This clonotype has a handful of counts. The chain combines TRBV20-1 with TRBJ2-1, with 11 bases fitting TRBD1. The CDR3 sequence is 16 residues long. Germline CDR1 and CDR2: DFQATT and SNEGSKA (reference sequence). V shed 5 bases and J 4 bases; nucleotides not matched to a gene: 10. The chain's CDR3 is CSAGLYGTGGYNEQFF. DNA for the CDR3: TGCAGTGCTGGACTATATGGGACAGGGGGGTACAATGAGCAGTTCTTC.

The CDR3 loop is CASSVGDHKGYEQYF. The CDR3 DNA sequence: TGTGCCAGCAGCGTAGGAGACCACAAGGGATACGAGCAGTACTTC. The chain couples TRBV9 to TRBJ2-7, with D unresolved. V lost 0 bases and J lost 4, with 14 bases in between. The V gene's germline CDR1 is SGDLS and CDR2 YYNGEE. This CDR3 region has 15 residues.

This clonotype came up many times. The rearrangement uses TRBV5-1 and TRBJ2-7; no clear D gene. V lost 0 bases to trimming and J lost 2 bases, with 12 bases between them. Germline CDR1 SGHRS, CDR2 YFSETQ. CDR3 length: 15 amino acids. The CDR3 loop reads CASSLGLLGTYEQYF. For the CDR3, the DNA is TGCGCCAGCAGCTTGGGACTCCTAGGAACCTACGAGCAGTACTTC. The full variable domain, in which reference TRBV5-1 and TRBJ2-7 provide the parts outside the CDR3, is KAGVTQTPRYLIKTRGQQVTLSCSPISGHRSVSWYQQTPGQGLQFLFEYFSETQRNKGNFPGRFSGRQFSNSRSEMNVSTLELGDSALYLCASSLGLLGTYEQYFGPGTRLTVT.

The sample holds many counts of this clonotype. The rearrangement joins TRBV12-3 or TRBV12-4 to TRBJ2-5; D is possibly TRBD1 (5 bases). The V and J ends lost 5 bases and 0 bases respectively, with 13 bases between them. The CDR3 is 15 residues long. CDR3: CASSQTGHNQETQYF. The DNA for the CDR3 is TGTGCCAGCAGTCAAACAGGACACAACCAAGAGACCCAGTACTTC.

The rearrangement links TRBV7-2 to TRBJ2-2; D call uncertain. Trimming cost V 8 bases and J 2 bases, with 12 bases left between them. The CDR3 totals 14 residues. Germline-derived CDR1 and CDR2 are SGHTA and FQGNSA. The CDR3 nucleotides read TGTGCCAGCGGGCAGACTCTTAACACCGGGGAGCTGTTTTTT. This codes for CASGQTLNTGELFF.

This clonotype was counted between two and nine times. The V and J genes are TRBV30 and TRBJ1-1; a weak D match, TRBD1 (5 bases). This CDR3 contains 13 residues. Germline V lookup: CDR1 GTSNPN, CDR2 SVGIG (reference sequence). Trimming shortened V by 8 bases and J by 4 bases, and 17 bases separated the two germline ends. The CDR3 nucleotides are TGTGCCCGGAAAAGACACGGGGGCACTGAAGCTTTCTTT. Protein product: CARKRHGGTEAFF.

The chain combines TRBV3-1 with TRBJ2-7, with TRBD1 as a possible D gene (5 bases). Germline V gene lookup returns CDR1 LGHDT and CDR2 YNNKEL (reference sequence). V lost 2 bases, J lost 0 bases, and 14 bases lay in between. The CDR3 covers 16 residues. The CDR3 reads CASSQTAGSSSYEQYF. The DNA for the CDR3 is TGTGCCAGCAGCCAAACGGCAGGGTCCTCCTCCTACGAGCAGTACTTC.

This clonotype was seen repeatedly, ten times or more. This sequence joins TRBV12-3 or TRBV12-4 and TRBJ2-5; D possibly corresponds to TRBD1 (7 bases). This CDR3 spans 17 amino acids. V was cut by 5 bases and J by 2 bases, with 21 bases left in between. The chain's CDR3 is CASSPRRGQPGQETQYF. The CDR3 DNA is TGTGCCAGCAGTCCTCGGAGGGGACAGCCCGGTCAAGAGACCCAGTACTTC.

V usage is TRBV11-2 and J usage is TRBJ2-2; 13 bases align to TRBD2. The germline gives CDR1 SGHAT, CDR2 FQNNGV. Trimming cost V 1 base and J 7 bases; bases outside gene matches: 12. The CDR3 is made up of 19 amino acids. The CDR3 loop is CASSLVGRGLAGEVGELFF. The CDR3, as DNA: TGTGCCAGCAGCTTAGTGGGTCGAGGACTAGCGGGAGAGGTCGGGGAGCTGTTTTTT.

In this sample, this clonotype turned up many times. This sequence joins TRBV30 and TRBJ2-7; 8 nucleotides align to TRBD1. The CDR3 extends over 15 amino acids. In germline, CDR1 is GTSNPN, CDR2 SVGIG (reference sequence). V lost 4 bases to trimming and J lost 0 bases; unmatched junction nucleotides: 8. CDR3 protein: CAWTRDRLTSYEQYF. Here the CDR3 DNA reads TGTGCCTGGACCAGGGACAGGTTAACCTCCTACGAGCAGTACTTC.

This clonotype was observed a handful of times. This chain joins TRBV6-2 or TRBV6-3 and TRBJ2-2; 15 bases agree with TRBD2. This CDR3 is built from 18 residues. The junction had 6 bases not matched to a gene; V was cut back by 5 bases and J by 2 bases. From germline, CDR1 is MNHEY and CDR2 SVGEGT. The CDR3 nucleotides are TGTGCCAGCAGTAGTCGGACTAGCGGGAGGGCCAACACCGGGGAGCTGTTTTTT. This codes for CASSSRTSGRANTGELFF.

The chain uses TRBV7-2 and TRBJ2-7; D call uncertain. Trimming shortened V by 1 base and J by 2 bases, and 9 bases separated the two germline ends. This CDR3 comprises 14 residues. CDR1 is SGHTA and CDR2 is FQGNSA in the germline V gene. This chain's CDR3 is CASSLGTLPYEQYF. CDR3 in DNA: TGTGCCAGCAGCTTAGGGACCCTCCCCTACGAGCAGTACTTC.

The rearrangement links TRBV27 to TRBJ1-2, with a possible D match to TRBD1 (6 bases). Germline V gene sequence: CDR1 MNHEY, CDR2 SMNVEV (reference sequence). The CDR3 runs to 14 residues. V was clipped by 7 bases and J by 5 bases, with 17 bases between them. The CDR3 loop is CASKWKVQGYGYTF. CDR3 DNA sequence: TGTGCCAGCAAGTGGAAGGTACAGGGTTATGGCTACACCTTC.

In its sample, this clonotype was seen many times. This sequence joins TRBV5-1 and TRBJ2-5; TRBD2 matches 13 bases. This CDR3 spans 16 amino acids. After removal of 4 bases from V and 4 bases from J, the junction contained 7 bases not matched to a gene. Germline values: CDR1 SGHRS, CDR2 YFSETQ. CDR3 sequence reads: CASSPRRLAGGETQYF. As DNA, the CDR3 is TGCGCCAGCAGCCCCCGAAGACTAGCGGGAGGAGAGACCCAGTACTTC.

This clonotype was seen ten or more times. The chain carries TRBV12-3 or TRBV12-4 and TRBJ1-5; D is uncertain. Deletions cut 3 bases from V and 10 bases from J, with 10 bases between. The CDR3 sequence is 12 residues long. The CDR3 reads CASSFTPDPQHF. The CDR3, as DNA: TGTGCCAGCAGTTTTACTCCAGATCCCCAGCATTTT.

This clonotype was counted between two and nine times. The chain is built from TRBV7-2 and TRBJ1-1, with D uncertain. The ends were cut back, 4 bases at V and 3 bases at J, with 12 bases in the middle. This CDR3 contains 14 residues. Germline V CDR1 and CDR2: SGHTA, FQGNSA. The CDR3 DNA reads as TGTGCCAGCAGCTCAGGATGGGTTTACACTGAAGCTTTCTTT. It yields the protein CASSSGWVYTEAFF.

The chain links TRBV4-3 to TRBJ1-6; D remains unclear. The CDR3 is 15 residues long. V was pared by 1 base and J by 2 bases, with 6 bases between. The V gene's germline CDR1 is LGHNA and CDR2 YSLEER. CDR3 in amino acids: CASSQGVAYNSPLHF. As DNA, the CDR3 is TGCGCCAGCAGCCAAGGGGTGGCCTATAATTCACCCCTCCACTTT.

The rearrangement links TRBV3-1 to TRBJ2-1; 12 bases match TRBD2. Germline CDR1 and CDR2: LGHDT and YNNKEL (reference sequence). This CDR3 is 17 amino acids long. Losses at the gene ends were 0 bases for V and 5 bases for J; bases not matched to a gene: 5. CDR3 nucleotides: TGTGCCAGCAGCCAAGATCGTTGGACTAGCGGGAACAATGAGCAGTTCTTC. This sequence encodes CASSQDRWTSGNNEQFF.

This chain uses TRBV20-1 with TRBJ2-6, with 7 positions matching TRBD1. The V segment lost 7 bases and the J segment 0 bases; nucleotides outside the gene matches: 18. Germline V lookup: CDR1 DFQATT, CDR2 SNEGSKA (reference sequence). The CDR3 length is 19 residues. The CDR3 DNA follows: TGCAGTGGTAGGGACAGTCCGGGCGGCCCATTCTCTGGGGCCAACGTCCTGACTTTC. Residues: CSGRDSPGGPFSGANVLTF.

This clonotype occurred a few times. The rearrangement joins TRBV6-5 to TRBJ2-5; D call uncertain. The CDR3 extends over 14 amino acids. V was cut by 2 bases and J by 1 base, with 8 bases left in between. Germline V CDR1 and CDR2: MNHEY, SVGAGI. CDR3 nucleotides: TGTGCCAGCAGTTACGAAGGGCCCCAAGAGACCCAGTACTTC. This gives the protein CASSYEGPQETQYF.

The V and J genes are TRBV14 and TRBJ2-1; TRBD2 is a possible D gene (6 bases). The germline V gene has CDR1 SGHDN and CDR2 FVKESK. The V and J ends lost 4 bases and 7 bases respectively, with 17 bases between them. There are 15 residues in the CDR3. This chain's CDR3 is CASSPRGLAVNEQFF. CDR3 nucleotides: TGTGCCAGCAGCCCAAGGGGACTGGCGGTGAATGAGCAGTTCTTC. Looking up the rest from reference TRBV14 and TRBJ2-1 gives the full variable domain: EAGVTQFPSHSVIEKGQTVTLRCDPISGHDNLYWYRRVMGKEIKFLLHFVKESKQDESGMPNNRFLAERTGGTYSTLKVQPAELEDSGVYFCASSPRGLAVNEQFFGPGTRLTVL.

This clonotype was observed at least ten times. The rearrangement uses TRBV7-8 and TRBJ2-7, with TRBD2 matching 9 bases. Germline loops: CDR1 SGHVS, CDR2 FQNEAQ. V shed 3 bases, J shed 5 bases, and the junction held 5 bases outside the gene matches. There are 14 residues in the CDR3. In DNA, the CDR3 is TGTGCCAGCAGCTTTCGGACTAGCGCGAACGAGCAGTACTTC. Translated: CASSFRTSANEQYF.

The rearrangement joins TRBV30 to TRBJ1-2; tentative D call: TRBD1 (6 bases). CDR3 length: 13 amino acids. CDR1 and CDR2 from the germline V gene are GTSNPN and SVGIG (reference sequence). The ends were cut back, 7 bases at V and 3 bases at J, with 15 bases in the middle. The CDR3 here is CAFLPGVDYGYTF. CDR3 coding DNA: TGTGCCTTCCTCCCAGGGGTCGACTATGGCTACACCTTC.

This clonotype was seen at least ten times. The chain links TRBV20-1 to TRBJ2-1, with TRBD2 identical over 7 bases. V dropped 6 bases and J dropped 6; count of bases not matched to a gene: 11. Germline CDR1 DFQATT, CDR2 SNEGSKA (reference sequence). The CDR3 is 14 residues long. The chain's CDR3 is CSAEGTTPRNEQFF. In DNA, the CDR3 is TGCAGTGCCGAAGGGACTACGCCCCGCAATGAGCAGTTCTTC.

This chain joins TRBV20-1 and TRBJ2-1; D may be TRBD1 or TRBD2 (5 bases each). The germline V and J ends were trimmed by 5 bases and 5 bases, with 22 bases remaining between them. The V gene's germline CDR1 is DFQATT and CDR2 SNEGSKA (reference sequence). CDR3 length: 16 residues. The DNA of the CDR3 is TGCAGTGCTTGGAAGCGGACACCCCTACGAGACAATGAGCAGTTCTTC. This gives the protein CSAWKRTPLRDNEQFF.

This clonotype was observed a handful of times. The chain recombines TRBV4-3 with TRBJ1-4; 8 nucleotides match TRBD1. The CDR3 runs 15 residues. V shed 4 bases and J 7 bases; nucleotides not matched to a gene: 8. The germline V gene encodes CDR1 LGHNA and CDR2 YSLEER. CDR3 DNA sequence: TGCGCCAGCAGCCTCGCAGGGGGCCGAGGTGAAAAACTGTTTTTT. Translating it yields CASSLAGGRGEKLFF.

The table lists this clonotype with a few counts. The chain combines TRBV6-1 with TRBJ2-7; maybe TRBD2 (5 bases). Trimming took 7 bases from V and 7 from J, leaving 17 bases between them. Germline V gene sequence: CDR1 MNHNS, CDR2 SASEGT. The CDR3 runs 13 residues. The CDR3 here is CASTQPGSGEQYF. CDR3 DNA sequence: TGTGCCAGCACCCAGCCGGGATCGGGTGAGCAGTACTTC.

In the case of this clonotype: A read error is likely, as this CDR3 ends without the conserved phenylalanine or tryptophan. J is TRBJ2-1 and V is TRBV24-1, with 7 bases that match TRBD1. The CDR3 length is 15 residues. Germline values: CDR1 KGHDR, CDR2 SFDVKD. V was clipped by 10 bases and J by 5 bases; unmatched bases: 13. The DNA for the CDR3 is TGTGCCACGCGTGACAGGGCCTCCCGTCACAATGAGCAGTTCTAC. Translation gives CATRDRASRHNEQFY.

CDR3 bases: TGCGCCAGCAGCTCCCCGGGGCTAGCGGGGGGCCTCCAAGAGACCCAGTACTTC. Protein: CASSSPGLAGGLQETQYF. The chain employs TRBV5-1 and TRBJ2-5; 11 nucleotides line up with TRBD2. From germline, CDR1 is SGHRS and CDR2 YFSETQ. The CDR3 extends over 18 amino acids. Trimming took 3 bases from V and 1 from J; bases not matched to a gene: 11. Variable domain in full (rest from reference TRBV5-1 and TRBJ2-5): KAGVTQTPRYLIKTRGQQVTLSCSPISGHRSVSWYQQTPGQGLQFLFEYFSETQRNKGNFPGRFSGRQFSNSRSEMNVSTLELGDSALYLCASSSPGLAGGLQETQYFGPGTRLLVL.